This T cell receptor (beta chain) was found in a study of beta chain features in type 1 diabetes. Investigators reverse transcribed all isolated RNA, so they sequenced expressed TCRB transcripts. Libraries were prepared by immunoSEQ multiplex PCR; TCRdb keeps only in-frame clonotypes and omits some of them. The table records under 950,000 clones, 17% of them present only once. V dropped 2 bases and J dropped 7; count of bases not matched to a gene: 11. Per the germline V gene, CDR1 is GTSNPN and CDR2 is SVGIG (reference sequence). The length of the CDR3 is 16 residues. The chain combines TRBV30 with TRBJ2-3; TRBD2 matches at 11 bases. This clonotype was obtained from a woman between 18 and 29 years old in good health. Sequences were obtained from naive CD4+ T cells from blood. CDR3 sequence (DNA): TGTGCCTGGAGTCCTTTGACTAGCGGGAATTCACATACGCAGTATTTT. It yields the protein CAWSPLTSGNSHTQYF.